This T cell receptor beta chain was recorded in a study of blood T cell repertoires in COVID-19. Study-level background: Some COVID-19 samples were acute and others convalescent; all came from the United States, Italy and Spain. T cells, B-cell-depleted T cells, or PBMCs provided the cDNA or gDNA that served as material.

In the authors' workflow: Researchers report that nucleated cell counts were estimated from reference gene primer amplification. Profiling relied on immunoSEQ multiplex PCR, and the TCRdb table lists in-frame clones only, not all of them. V, J and clone size are those of that table, while D and trimming were read from the DNA. The sample consists of fewer than 200,000 clones, under 80% of them appearing once. The CDR3 sequence is 14 residues long. With 5 bases removed from V and 1 base from J, the gap between germline ends came to 10 bases. Per the germline V gene, CDR1 is LNHDA and CDR2 is SQIVND (reference sequence).

The receptor comes from a woman older than 75 with acute or convalescent COVID-19. This rearrangement joins TRBV19 to TRBJ2-3; a possible D gene is TRBD1 (6 bases). Material: peripheral blood. CDR3 coding DNA: TGTGCCAGTAGTTCACAGGGCCGCACAGATACGCAGTATTTT. It codes for CASSSQGRTDTQYF.